The T cell receptor (beta chain) under discussion was sequenced for a study of response to subunit inactivated influenza vaccine. CDR1 and CDR2 (germline): SGHNT, YENEEA. This CDR3 has 15 residues. V lost 4 bases and J lost 7, with 16 bases in between. TCRdb analysed the RT-PCR reads with MiXCR anew, one entry per CDR3 protein. The table includes approximately 530,000 distinct CDR3 sequences, roughly 7.9% detected once. There are a few counts of this clonotype. This TCR was sampled from a man aged 50 to 75 who received an inactivated influenza vaccine. The sequencing here drew on PBMCs from blood, taken less than 25 months after vaccination. The rearrangement links TRBV11-3 to TRBJ2-2, with D maybe TRBD1 (5 bases). CDR3 sequence reads: CASSSPERGSGELFF. As DNA, the CDR3 is TGTGCCAGCAGCTCCCCCGAAAGGGGCAGCGGGGAGCTGTTTTTT.